A selection of T cell receptor beta chains follows, all from one sample in a study of shared clonotypes between healthy human individuals. Profiled with immunoSEQ multiplex PCR; TCRdb holds only in-frame clones, not every one. The data show around 700,000 clones, roughly 70% seen once. Sequencing input: memory CD4+ T cells sorted from blood. Receptors were obtained from a woman in her thirties in good health. CDR3s include the opening cysteine and the closing phenylalanine or tryptophan. The D gene is left open where the match is weak. Some rows mark clone size as missing; the rest say once, few, many or name a class of expanded clone.

len,abundance,d_gene,j_gene,v_gene,CDR3nt,CDR3aa
13,-,-,TRBJ1-1,TRBV5-1,TGCGCCAGCAGCGCCGAGGGAAACACTGAAGCTTTCTTT,CASSAEGNTEAFF
17,-,TRBD2,TRBJ2-3,TRBV5-1,TGCGCCAGCAGCTTGGATCCAGCGGGAGGGCCTCCAGATACGCAGTATTTT,CASSLDPAGGPPDTQYF
15,-,-,TRBJ2-7,TRBV5-5,TGTGCCAGCAGCTTGGGATCCTCTAGCGTCTACGAGCAGTACTTC,CASSLGSSSVYEQYF
15,-,-,TRBJ1-1,TRBV7-2,TGTGCCAGCAGCTTATCTAACAGGGAGGACACTGAAGCTTTCTTT,CASSLSNREDTEAFF
17,-,TRBD1,TRBJ2-6,TRBV11-2,TGTGCCAGCAGCCAACAACAGGGGGCAACTGGGGCCAACGTCCTGACTTTC,CASSQQQGATGANVLTF
17,-,TRBD2,TRBJ2-7,TRBV28,TGTGCCAGCAGTTCCCCCCGGGTAGCGGGACAACCCTACGAGCAGTACTTC,CASSSPRVAGQPYEQYF
12,-,-,TRBJ2-7,TRBV19,TGTGCCACAGGGGAGGGACTCGGCGAGCAGTACTTC,CATGEGLGEQYF
13,many,TRBD1,TRBJ1-1,TRBV6-6,TGTGCCAGTTGGGGACAGGTGGGGCTGGAAGCTTTCTTT,CASWGQVGLEAFF
17,once,TRBD1,TRBJ1-2,TRBV28,TGTGCCAGCAGTTTGACTTCGGGACAGCCACTCGGTTATGGCTACACCTTC,CASSLTSGQPLGYGYTF
14,-,-,TRBJ1-1,TRBV29-1,TGCAGCGTTTTGCCGGGGGCGCCCGACACTGAAGCTTTCTTT,CSVLPGAPDTEAFF
14,-,-,TRBJ1-3,TRBV9,TGTGCCAGCAGCGTAGGCCTCCCTGGAAACACCATATATTTT,CASSVGLPGNTIYF
14,-,-,TRBJ2-5,TRBV5-1,TGCGCCAGCAGCCCCCCGGGTGGTGGAGAGACCCAGTACTTC,CASSPPGGGETQYF
17,once,-,TRBJ2-7,TRBV5-1,TGCGCCAGCAGCTCGGGGCTCAAGGGTAAATATCCCTACGAGCAGTACTTC,CASSSGLKGKYPYEQYF
17,-,TRBD1,TRBJ2-6,TRBV5-1,TGCGCCAGCATGGTTGGGGACAGGGTTTCTGGGGCCAACGTCCTGACTTTC,CASMVGDRVSGANVLTF
14,-,-,TRBJ2-3,TRBV29-1,TGCAGCGTGCCGGAGAATTCTCCCGGAGATACGCAGTATTTT,CSVPENSPGDTQYF
11,few,TRBD1,TRBJ2-1,TRBV11-2,TGTGCCAGCAGCAAGGGGGCTGAGCAGTTCTTC,CASSKGAEQFF
19,-,-,TRBJ2-2,TRBV21-1,TGTGCCAGCAGCAAATGTGGTACTAGCGGAGCCATACACGCCGGGGAGCTGTTTTTT,CASSKCGTSGAIHAGELFF
14,-,-,TRBJ2-1,TRBV19,TGTGCCAGTAGGGAGCGAAGCTCCTACAATGAGCAGTTCTTC,CASRERSSYNEQFF
17,-,TRBD2,TRBJ2-7,TRBV27,TGTGCCAGCAGTTTAAATTTGCGGGAGGCCCAAGGGTACGAGCAGTACTTC,CASSLNLREAQGYEQYF
18,-,TRBD2,TRBJ2-5,TRBV4-2,TGTGCCAGCAGCCAAGGGACTAGCGGGGTTCGCTCCCTGGAGACCCAGTACTTC,CASSQGTSGVRSLETQYF
13,-,-,TRBJ2-1,TRBV19,TGTGCCAGTCGTAGACTAGATGACAATGAGCAGTTCTTC,CASRRLDDNEQFF
12,-,-,TRBJ2-5,TRBV5-1,TGCGCCAGCAGCTTTGGGGTGGAGACCCAGTACTTC,CASSFGVETQYF
16,many,-,TRBJ1-1,TRBV15,TGTGCCACCAGCATTGGACTTTTTGGTTCGGACACTGAAGCTTTCTTT,CATSIGLFGSDTEAFF
15,-,-,TRBJ2-5,TRBV5-4,TGTGCCAGCAGCTTGGCCTTAGGACGGCAAGAGACCCAGTACTTC,CASSLALGRQETQYF
15,-,TRBD2,TRBJ2-2,TRBV11-3,TGTGCCAGCAGCTTCGGCGGGAGAACCGGCGGGGAGCTGTTTTTT,CASSFGGRTGGELFF
15,-,TRBD2,TRBJ2-3,TRBV5-1,TGCGCCAGCAGCTTGAGCGGGAGAAGGGCAGATACGCAGTATTTT,CASSLSGRRADTQYF
13,-,-,TRBJ1-3,TRBV27,TGTGCCAGCAGGGCGGGCTCTGGAAACACCATATATTTT,CASRAGSGNTIYF
15,-,-,TRBJ2-1,TRBV5-1,TGCGCCAGCAGCCTAGACTATTCGCTGATTAATGAGCAGTTCTTC,CASSLDYSLINEQFF
13,many,-,TRBJ2-7,TRBV28,TGTGCCAGCAGTTTCAGGAATCGGCTCGAGCAGTACTTC,CASSFRNRLEQYF
13,few,-,TRBJ2-5,TRBV18,TGTGCCAGCTCACTGGGGAACTCGGAGACCCAGTACTTC,CASSLGNSETQYF
15,-,TRBD2,TRBJ2-1,TRBV7-9,TGTGCCAGCAGCGCAGGACTAGCGGGGTTAGAGGAGCAGTTCTTC,CASSAGLAGLEEQFF
17,-,TRBD2,TRBJ2-2,TRBV11-3,TGTGCCAGCAGCTCGCTCCCGACTAGCGGGGTAACCGGGGAGCTGTTTTTT,CASSSLPTSGVTGELFF
14,few,-,TRBJ1-2,TRBV19,TGTGCCAGTACGAAGACAGCTGGAGGCTATGGCTACACCTTC,CASTKTAGGYGYTF
15,-,-,TRBJ1-1,TRBV11-2,TGTGCCAGCAGTACGTTCCGGCAGGGAGGGACTGAAGCTTTCTTT,CASSTFRQGGTEAFF
15,-,-,TRBJ1-3,TRBV19,TGTGCCAGTAGTATAGCGCCCGGCTCTGGAAACACCATATATTTT,CASSIAPGSGNTIYF
11,-,-,TRBJ1-5,TRBV20-1,TGCAGTGCTAGAGGTGGCGGGCCCCAGCATTTT,CSARGGGPQHF
13,-,-,TRBJ2-5,TRBV5-6,TGTGCCAGCAGGCTCAGGGGTGCGCAGACCCAGTACTTC,CASRLRGAQTQYF
14,-,TRBD1,TRBJ1-4,TRBV6-1,TGTGCCAGCAGTGTACAGGGGACATCTGAAAAACTGTTTTTT,CASSVQGTSEKLFF
12,-,-,TRBJ2-1,TRBV11-2,TGTGCCAGCAGCATCCCTGGCGGGGAGCAGTTCTTC,CASSIPGGEQFF
14,once,-,TRBJ2-1,TRBV29-1,TGCAGCGTTGAATTGGGGACTGCCTACAATGAGCAGTTCTTC,CSVELGTAYNEQFF
13,-,-,TRBJ1-2,TRBV29-1,TGCAGCGCCCCCACGCAGGGGAACTATGGCTACACCTTC,CSAPTQGNYGYTF